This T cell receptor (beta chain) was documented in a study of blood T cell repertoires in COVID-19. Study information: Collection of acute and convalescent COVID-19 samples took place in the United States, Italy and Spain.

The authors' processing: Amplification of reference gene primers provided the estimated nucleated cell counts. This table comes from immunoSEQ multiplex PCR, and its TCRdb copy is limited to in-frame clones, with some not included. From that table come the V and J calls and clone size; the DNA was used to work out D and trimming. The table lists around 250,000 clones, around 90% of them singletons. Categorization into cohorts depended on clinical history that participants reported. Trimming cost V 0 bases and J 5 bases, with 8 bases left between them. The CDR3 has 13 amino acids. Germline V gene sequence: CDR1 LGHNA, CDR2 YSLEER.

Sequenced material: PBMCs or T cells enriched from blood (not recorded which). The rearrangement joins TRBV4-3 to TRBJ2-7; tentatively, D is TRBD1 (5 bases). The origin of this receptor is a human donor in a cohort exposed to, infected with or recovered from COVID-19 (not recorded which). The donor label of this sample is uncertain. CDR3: CASSQDGRDEQYF. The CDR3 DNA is TGCGCCAGCAGCCAAGACGGCAGGGACGAGCAGTACTTC.